The rows below give T cell receptor beta chains drawn from one sample of a study of blood T cells in healthy people across ages. TCRdb passed the 5' RACE reads through MiXCR, listing each CDR3 protein once. The sample yields some 1,500,000 distinct CDR3 sequences, about 42% seen once. The sample taken for sequencing was blood. These receptors were taken from a young woman in good health. CDR3s include the opening cysteine and the closing phenylalanine or tryptophan. A D gene is named only where the DNA matches it firmly. Some rows mark clone size as missing; the rest say once, few, many or name a class of expanded clone.

cdr3_length d_call clone_size j_call v_call cdr3_aa cdr3_nt
13 - - TRBJ1-2 TRBV2 CASSEPSSYGYTF TGTGCCAGCAGTGAACCCTCGTCCTATGGCTACACCTTC
17 TRBD1 - TRBJ2-3 TRBV13 CASSLERTGGSPDTQYF TGTGCCAGCAGCTTAGAACGGACAGGGGGGTCCCCAGATACGCAGTATTTT
15 - few TRBJ2-2 TRBV10-3 CAISERGAPSGELFF TGTGCCATCAGTGAGAGGGGCGCCCCGTCCGGGGAGCTGTTTTTT
16 TRBD1 - TRBJ2-7 TRBV20-1 CSAQDPGQGRAYEQYF TGCAGTGCCCAAGACCCCGGACAGGGACGAGCCTACGAGCAGTACTTC
17 TRBD1 few TRBJ1-5 TRBV7-8 CASSSTQGAVGNQPQHF TGTGCCAGCAGCTCTACACAGGGGGCTGTGGGCAATCAGCCCCAGCATTTT
13 - - TRBJ1-2 TRBV20-1 CSAKELEGYGYTF TGCAGTGCTAAAGAGTTGGAGGGGTATGGCTACACCTTC
14 TRBD1 - TRBJ1-1 TRBV12-3/TRBV12-4 CASSTGQGYAEAFF TGTGCCAGCAGTACGGGACAGGGATACGCTGAAGCTTTCTTT
12 - - TRBJ2-1 TRBV20-1 CSARDLRGEQFF TGCAGTGCTAGAGATCTCCGAGGAGAGCAGTTCTTC
16 TRBD1 - TRBJ1-1 TRBV7-2 CASSLTWDSLNTEAFF TGTGCCAGCAGCTTAACATGGGACAGCCTGAACACTGAAGCTTTCTTT
15 - few TRBJ1-6 TRBV2 CASIRGSSYNSPLHF TGTGCCAGCATCCGTGGGAGCTCCTATAATTCACCCCTCCACTTT
12 TRBD1 - TRBJ2-7 TRBV5-4 CALRTGFYEQYF TGTGCCCTTCGGACAGGTTTTTACGAGCAGTACTTC
12 - few TRBJ2-5 TRBV18 CASSPVQGEQYF TGTGCCAGCTCACCGGTACAGGGTGAGCAGTACTTC
16 TRBD1 - TRBJ1-6 TRBV5-1 CASSPTSGTGSSPLHF TGCGCCAGCAGCCCAACTTCCGGGACAGGGAGTTCACCCCTCCACTTT
14 - - TRBJ1-1 TRBV5-1 CASSISDSNTEAFF TGCGCCAGCAGCATCTCTGACAGTAACACTGAAGCTTTCTTT
15 TRBD2 - TRBJ2-7 TRBV20-1 CSARDHGGSRYEQYF TGCAGTGCTAGAGATCATGGCGGGAGTCGGTACGAGCAGTACTTC
16 TRBD1 - TRBJ1-3 TRBV9 CASSVDSRGTGNTIYF TGTGCCAGCAGCGTAGATTCCAGGGGGACTGGAAACACCATATATTTT
16 TRBD2 - TRBJ2-1 TRBV30 CAWSVLREAPYNEQFF TGTGCCTGGAGTGTACTGCGGGAGGCCCCCTACAATGAGCAGTTCTTC
13 TRBD1 - TRBJ1-1 TRBV29-1 CSTMTGDNTEAFF TGCAGCACGATGACAGGGGATAACACTGAAGCTTTCTTT
16 - - TRBJ2-6 TRBV18 CASSPSLTSGANVLTF TGTGCCAGCTCGCCGAGTTTGACCTCTGGGGCCAACGTCCTGACTTTC
13 - few TRBJ2-1 TRBV7-9 CASSLISLDEQFF TGTGCCAGCAGCTTAATCAGCTTGGATGAGCAGTTCTTC
17 TRBD1 few TRBJ2-4 TRBV13 CASSFKGALPTKNIQYF TGTGCCAGCAGCTTTAAGGGGGCGCTTCCGACAAAAAACATTCAGTACTTC